The 8 T cell receptor beta chains given below trace back to one sample, sequenced in a study of blood T cell repertoires in COVID-19 (dated by TCRdb to 2018 to 2021). Libraries were made using the immunoSEQ multiplex PCR assay. TCRdb mirrors the immuneACCESS table, restricted to in-frame sequences. Some clones are absent from its copies; in checked studies, under half trace to an unresolved V gene, and the reason for the others is unknown. Present in this sample are 100,000 to 150,000 clones, 90% of which were seen just once. 3.5% to 4.5% of the sample goes to the ten largest clones. Sequenced input: peripheral blood. The receptors originated from a woman in her fifties or sixties with COVID-19, enrolled during active disease.

This rearrangement joins TRBV7-3 to TRBJ2-2, with D unresolved. The ends were cut back, 0 bases at V and 8 bases at J, with 16 bases in the middle. This CDR3 spans 16 amino acids. Germline V lookup: CDR1 SGHTA, CDR2 FQGTGA. Here the CDR3 DNA reads TGTGCCAGCAGCTTAACTGTTACCACCGGAGTGGGGGAGCTGTTTTTT. Its protein is CASSLTVTTGVGELFF. The full variable domain, rest sourced from reference TRBV7-3 and TRBJ2-2, is GAGVSQTPSNKVTEKGKYVELRCDPISGHTALYWYRQSLGQGPEFLIYFQGTGAADDSGLPNDRFFAVRPEGSVSTLKIQRTERGDSAVYLCASSLTVTTGVGELFFGEGSRLTVL.

The V gene is TRBV19, the J gene TRBJ2-1; perhaps TRBD1 as D (5 bases). The CDR3 runs 15 residues. The germline gives CDR1 LNHDA, CDR2 SQIVND (reference sequence). V was clipped by 5 bases and J by 1 base, with 12 bases between them. CDR3 sequence: CASSLDSLSYNEQFF. The CDR3 DNA is TGTGCCAGTAGTCTCGACAGCTTGTCCTACAATGAGCAGTTCTTC.

J is TRBJ1-5 and V is TRBV9; tentatively, D is TRBD1 (6 bases). With 1 base removed from V and 7 bases from J, the gap between germline ends came to 15 bases. Germline lookup yields CDR1 SGDLS and CDR2 YYNGEE. CDR3 size: 15 residues. CDR3 loop: CASSVSYREGQPQHF. CDR3 bases: TGTGCCAGCAGCGTATCCTACAGGGAGGGGCAGCCCCAGCATTTT.

The V and J genes are TRBV2 and TRBJ2-5, with D possibly being TRBD1 (5 bases). The CDR3 is 13 residues long. The V gene's germline CDR1 is SNHLY and CDR2 FYNNEI. The ends were cut back, 5 bases at V and 1 base at J, with 8 bases in the middle. CDR3 DNA sequence: TGTGCCAGCAGTCCCAGGGCCCAAGAGACCCAGTACTTC. Translating gives CASSPRAQETQYF.

The chain carries TRBV11-2 and TRBJ1-5; possibly TRBD1 for D (6 bases). This CDR3 has 15 amino acids. V lost 0 bases, J lost 3 bases, and 9 bases lay in between. CDR1 is SGHAT and CDR2 is FQNNGV in the germline V gene. This CDR3 reads CASSLDRGVNQPQHF. In DNA form, the CDR3 reads TGTGCCAGCAGCTTAGACAGGGGCGTCAATCAGCCCCAGCATTTT.

The V call is TRBV3-1 (or the pseudogene TRBV3-2), the J call TRBJ2-3; 8 bases are shared with TRBD2. This CDR3 comprises 13 residues. Germline loops: CDR1 LGHDT, CDR2 YNNKEL (reference sequence). V was pared by 4 bases and J by 6 bases, with 3 bases of the junction left unmatched. CDR3 in DNA: TGTGCCAGCAGCCGCGGGGGGCAGGATACGCAGTATTTT. It specifies CASSRGGQDTQYF.

This sequence joins TRBV6-2 or TRBV6-3 and TRBJ2-3; D not resolved. The V end lost 4 bases, the J end lost 9 bases, and 11 bases lay between the germline ends. The CDR3 covers 12 residues. In germline, CDR1 is MNHEY, CDR2 SVGEGT. The CDR3, as DNA: TGTGCCAGCAGTTTCAGGATGGTGACGCAGTATTTT. It is translated as CASSFRMVTQYF.

V is TRBV5-4 and J is TRBJ2-3; 8 nucleotides line up with TRBD1. Unmatched junction bases numbered 11, after V lost 5 bases and J lost 3 bases. There are 16 residues in the CDR3. The germline gives CDR1 SGHNT, CDR2 YYREEE (reference sequence). CDR3 in DNA: TGTGCCAGCAGTAGGACAGGGATGGGGTTGACAGATACGCAGTATTTT. Encoded protein: CASSRTGMGLTDTQYF.